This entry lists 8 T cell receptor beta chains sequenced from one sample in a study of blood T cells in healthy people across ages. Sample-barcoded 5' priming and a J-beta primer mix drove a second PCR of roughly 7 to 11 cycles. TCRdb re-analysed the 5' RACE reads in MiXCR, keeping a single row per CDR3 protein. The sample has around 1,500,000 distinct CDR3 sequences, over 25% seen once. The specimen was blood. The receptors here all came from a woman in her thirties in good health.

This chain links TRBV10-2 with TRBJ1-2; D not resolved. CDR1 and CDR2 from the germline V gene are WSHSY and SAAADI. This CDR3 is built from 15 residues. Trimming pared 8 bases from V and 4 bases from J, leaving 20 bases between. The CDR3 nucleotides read TGCGCCAGCCTTGCGGAAGGGCTTGGTCTCTATGGCTACACCTTC. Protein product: CASLAEGLGLYGYTF.

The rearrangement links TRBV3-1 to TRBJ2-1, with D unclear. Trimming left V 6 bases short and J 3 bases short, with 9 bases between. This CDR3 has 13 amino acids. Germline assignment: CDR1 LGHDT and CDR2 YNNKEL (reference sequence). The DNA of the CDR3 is TGTGCCAGCAGTTACGAGGACTACAATGAGCAGTTCTTC. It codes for CASSYEDYNEQFF.

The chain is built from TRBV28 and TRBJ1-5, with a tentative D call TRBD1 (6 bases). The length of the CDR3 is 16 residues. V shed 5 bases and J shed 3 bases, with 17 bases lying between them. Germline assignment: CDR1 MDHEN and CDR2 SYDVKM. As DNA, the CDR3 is TGTGCCAGCAGTCCCAGAAGGACAGCTCCCAATCAGCCCCAGCATTTT. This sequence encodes CASSPRRTAPNQPQHF.

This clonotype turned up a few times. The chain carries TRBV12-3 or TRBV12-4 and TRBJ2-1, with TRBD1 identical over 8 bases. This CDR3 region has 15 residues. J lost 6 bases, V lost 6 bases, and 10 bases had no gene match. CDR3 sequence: CASSPDRGTSNEQFF. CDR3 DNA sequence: TGTGCCAGCAGCCCCGACAGGGGTACAAGCAATGAGCAGTTCTTC.

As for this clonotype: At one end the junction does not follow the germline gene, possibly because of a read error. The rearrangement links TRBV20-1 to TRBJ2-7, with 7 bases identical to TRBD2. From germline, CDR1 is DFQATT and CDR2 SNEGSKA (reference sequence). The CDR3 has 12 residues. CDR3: CCAPRGSYEQYF. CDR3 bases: TGCTGTGCCCCGCGCGGGAGTTACGAGCAGTACTTC.

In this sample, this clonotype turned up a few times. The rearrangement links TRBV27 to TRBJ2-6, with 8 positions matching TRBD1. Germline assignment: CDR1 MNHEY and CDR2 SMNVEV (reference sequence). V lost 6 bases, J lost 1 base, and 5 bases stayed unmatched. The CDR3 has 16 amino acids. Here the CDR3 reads CASRTGAPSGANVLTF. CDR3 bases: TGTGCCAGCAGGACAGGGGCCCCGTCTGGGGCCAACGTCCTGACTTTC.

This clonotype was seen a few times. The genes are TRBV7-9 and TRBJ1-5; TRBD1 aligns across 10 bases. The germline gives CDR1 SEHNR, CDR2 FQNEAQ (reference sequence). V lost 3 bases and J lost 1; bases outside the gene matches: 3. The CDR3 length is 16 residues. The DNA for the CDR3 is TGTGCCAGCAGCTTCGGGACAGGGGACAGCAATCAGCCCCAGCATTTT. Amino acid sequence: CASSFGTGDSNQPQHF.

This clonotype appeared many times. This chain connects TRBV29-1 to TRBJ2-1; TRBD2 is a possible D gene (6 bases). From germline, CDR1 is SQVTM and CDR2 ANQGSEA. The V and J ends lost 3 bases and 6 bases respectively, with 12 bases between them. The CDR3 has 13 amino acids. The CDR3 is CSVDREVTNEQFF. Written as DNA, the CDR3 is TGCAGCGTTGACAGGGAGGTTACCAATGAGCAGTTCTTC.